The 5 T cell receptor beta chains listed next were all sequenced from one sample in a study of blood T cell repertoires in COVID-19. The table came from immunoSEQ multiplex PCR; TCRdb's copy has only in-frame clones and leaves some out. This repertoire shows a few hundred thousand clones, approximately 84% found once; its top ten account for more than 6.5%. The sequenced sample consisted of PBMCs or T cells enriched from blood (not recorded which). These receptors were obtained from a woman aged 50 to 60 who had been exposed to COVID-19.

The J gene is TRBJ2-3, the V gene TRBV28, with D maybe TRBD1 (6 bases). Germline lookup yields CDR1 MDHEN and CDR2 SYDVKM. Trimming removed 7 bases from V and 2 bases from J, with 19 bases in between. The CDR3 sequence is 16 residues long. CDR3 DNA: TGTGCCAGCACTGACGGAACAGGGTTTGCCACAGATACGCAGTATTTT. Translating gives CASTDGTGFATDTQYF. The entire variable domain, with the rest obtained from reference TRBV28 and TRBJ2-3, is as follows: DVKVTQSSRYLVKRTGEKVFLECVQDMDHENMFWYRQDPGLGLRLIYFSYDVKMKEKGDIPEGYSVSREKKERFSLILESASTNQTSMYLCASTDGTGFATDTQYFGPGTRLTVL.

The chain is built from TRBV3-1 (or the pseudogene TRBV3-2) and TRBJ1-1; D possibly corresponds to TRBD1 (5 bases). The germline V gene encodes CDR1 LGHDT and CDR2 YNNKEL (reference sequence). The CDR3 length is 15 residues. The V and J ends lost 0 bases and 7 bases respectively, with 15 bases between them. The CDR3 nucleotides are TGTGCCAGCAGCCAAGATCTGGGGCAGGGTGGTGAAGCTTTCTTT. Its protein is CASSQDLGQGGEAFF.

The chain carries TRBV18 and TRBJ2-1; 11 nucleotides match TRBD1. The CDR3 length is 14 residues. CDR1 is KGHSH, CDR2 LQKENI, per germline. V gave up 4 bases and J gave up 5 bases; unmatched junction bases: 1. The DNA of the CDR3 is TGTGCCAGCTCACTGGGACAGGGGGACAATGAGCAGTTCTTC. It is translated as CASSLGQGDNEQFF.

This chain joins TRBV5-4 and TRBJ2-2; 9 bases line up with TRBD2. In germline, CDR1 is SGHNT, CDR2 YYREEE (reference sequence). The junction had 8 bases not matched to a gene; V was cut back by 5 bases and J by 6 bases. The CDR3 spans 15 residues. The CDR3 region is CASRRAGGPPGELFF. CDR3 in DNA: TGTGCCAGCAGGCGGGCGGGGGGGCCCCCCGGGGAGCTGTTTTTT. Variable domain in full (rest from reference TRBV5-4 and TRBJ2-2): ETGVTQSPTHLIKTRGQQVTLRCSSQSGHNTVSWYQQALGQGPQFIFQYYREEENGRGNFPPRFSGLQFPNYSSELNVNALELDDSALYLCASRRAGGPPGELFFGEGSRLTVL.

The rearrangement links TRBV27 to TRBJ1-6, with 7 bases identical to TRBD1. Germline-derived CDR1 and CDR2 are MNHEY and SMNVEV (reference sequence). This CDR3 has 18 amino acids. Germline trimming cut 2 bases from V and 4 bases from J; bases unmatched to any gene: 11. CDR3 nucleotide sequence: TGTGCCAGCAGTTTAGGGACAGACTCAAGAGGTTATAATTCACCCCTCCACTTT. Its protein is CASSLGTDSRGYNSPLHF.